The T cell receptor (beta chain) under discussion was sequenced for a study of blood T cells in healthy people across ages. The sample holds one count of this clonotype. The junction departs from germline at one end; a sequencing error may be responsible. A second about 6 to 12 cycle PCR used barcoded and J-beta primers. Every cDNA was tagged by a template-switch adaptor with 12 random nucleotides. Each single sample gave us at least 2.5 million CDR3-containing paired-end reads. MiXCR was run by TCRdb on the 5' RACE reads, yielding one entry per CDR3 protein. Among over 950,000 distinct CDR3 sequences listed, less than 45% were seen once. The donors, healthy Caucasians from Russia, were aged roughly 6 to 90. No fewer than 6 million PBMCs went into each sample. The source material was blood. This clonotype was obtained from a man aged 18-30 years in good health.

CDR3 nucleotides: TGTGCCAGCAGCCGCGGACAGGGGAATGGAAAACTGTTTTTT. It yields the protein CASSRGQGNGKLFF. V and J are TRBV7-2 and TRBJ1-4, with 9 bases identical to TRBD1. The V gene's germline CDR1 is SGHTA and CDR2 FQGNSA. The CDR3 runs 14 residues.